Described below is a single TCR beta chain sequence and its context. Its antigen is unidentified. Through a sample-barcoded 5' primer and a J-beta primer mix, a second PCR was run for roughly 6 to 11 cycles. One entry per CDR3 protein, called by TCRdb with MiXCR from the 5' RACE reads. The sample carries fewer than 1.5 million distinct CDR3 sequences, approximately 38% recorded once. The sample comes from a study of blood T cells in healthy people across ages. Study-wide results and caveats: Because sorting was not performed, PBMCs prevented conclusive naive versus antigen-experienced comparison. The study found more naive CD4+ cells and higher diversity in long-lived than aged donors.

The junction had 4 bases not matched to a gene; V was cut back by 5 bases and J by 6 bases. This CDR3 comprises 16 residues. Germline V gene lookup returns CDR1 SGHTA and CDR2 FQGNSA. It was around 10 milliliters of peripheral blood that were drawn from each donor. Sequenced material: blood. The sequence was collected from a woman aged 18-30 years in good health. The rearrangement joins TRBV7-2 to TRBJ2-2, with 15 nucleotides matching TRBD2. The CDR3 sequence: CASSPGLAGGAGELFF. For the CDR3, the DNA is TGTGCCAGCAGCCCCGGACTAGCGGGAGGGGCCGGGGAGCTGTTTTTT.